The 8 T cell receptor beta chains below all came from one sample that was sequenced in a study of CD8+CD57+ T cells in acquired aplastic anemia. For CDR3 and TCR beta VDJ profiling, genomic DNA was the template used. TCRdb processed the reads anew with MiXCR; each CDR3 protein has one entry. The sample has 200,000 to 250,000 distinct CDR3 sequences, roughly 55% seen once. Sequencing was performed on sorted CD4+, CD8+, or CD8+CD57+ T cells (not recorded which) from PBMCs. These receptors came from a human donor in good health.

This clonotype has a count of ten or more. The rearrangement joins TRBV7-7 to TRBJ2-7; D call uncertain. The V end was cut by 2 bases, the J end by 1 base, with 6 bases between. The CDR3 consists of 13 residues. CDR1 is SSHAT and CDR2 is FNYEAQ in the germline V gene (reference sequence). DNA for the CDR3: TGTGCCAGCAGCTTAACGAAATCCTACGAGCAGTACTTC. Translating it yields CASSLTKSYEQYF.

This clonotype has a count of ten or more. The chain joins TRBV11-2 to TRBJ2-3; D gene uncertain. With 2 bases removed from V and 5 bases from J, the gap between germline ends came to 2 bases. The germline gives CDR1 SGHAT, CDR2 FQNNGV. The CDR3 sequence is 11 residues long. The CDR3 coding sequence is TGTGCCAGCAGCTTACGAGATACGCAGTATTTT. Amino acids: CASSLRDTQYF.

This clonotype was observed a few times. This may come from a read error, since a much larger clone is one base off. The chain has TRBV14 and TRBJ2-1; D is perhaps TRBD2 (6 bases). In germline, CDR1 is SGHDN, CDR2 FVKESK. The CDR3 has 15 amino acids. As DNA, the CDR3 is TGTGCCAGCAGCCAAGTAGCAGGACTACTGAGTGAGCAGCTCTTC. Translation gives CASSQVAGLLSEQLF.

About this clonotype: This may come from a read error, since a much larger clone is one base off. V usage is TRBV4-3 and J usage is TRBJ1-2; 7 bases are shared with TRBD1. The V gene's germline CDR1 is LGHNA and CDR2 YSLEER. The CDR3 is made up of 16 amino acids. The CDR3 bases are TGCGCCAGCAGCCAGATACGGGACAGTCCGAACTATGGCCACACCTTC. It codes for CASSQIRDSPNYGHTF.

About this clonotype itself: The junction departs from germline at one end; a sequencing error may be responsible. The V call is TRBV2, the J call TRBJ2-1; 10 bases line up with TRBD2. Germline V lookup: CDR1 SNHLY, CDR2 FYNNEI. The CDR3 runs 18 residues. As DNA, the CDR3 is TGTGCCACCAGTGATCCTGGACTAGCGGAAGTCTCCTACAATGAGCAGTTCTTC. This translates into CATSDPGLAEVSYNEQFF.

This clonotype was counted once. This rearrangement joins TRBV19 to TRBJ2-2; D perhaps matches TRBD2 (5 bases). The CDR3 runs 15 residues. The germline V gene has CDR1 LNHDA and CDR2 SQIVND (reference sequence). V lost 4 bases to trimming and J lost 6 bases, with 15 bases between them. CDR3 sequence: CASSTLGFGPGELFF. The CDR3 DNA is TGTGCCAGTAGTACACTAGGTTTCGGGCCCGGGGAGCTGTTTTTT.

At least ten counts were recorded for this clonotype. This chain uses TRBV7-3 with TRBJ2-7; 11 bases align to TRBD1. V shed 6 bases, J shed 5 bases, and the junction held 3 bases outside the gene matches. Looked up from germline, CDR1 is SGHTA and CDR2 is FQGTGA. This CDR3 region has 13 residues. The CDR3 protein is CASRRTGGNEQYF. Here the CDR3 DNA reads TGTGCCAGCAGGAGGACAGGGGGCAACGAGCAGTACTTC.

J is TRBJ1-6 and V is TRBV12-3 or TRBV12-4; D is unresolved. The V end lost 5 bases, the J end lost 12 bases, and 14 bases lay between the germline ends. CDR3 length: 13 residues. The CDR3 protein is CASSLTTDQPLHF. The CDR3 DNA is TGTGCCAGCAGTCTGACTACAGATCAACCCCTCCACTTT.